Listed here are 18 T cell receptor beta chains from one sample, sequenced in a study of blood T cell repertoires in COVID-19. Profiling relied on immunoSEQ multiplex PCR, and the TCRdb table lists in-frame clones only, not all of them. Among about 150,000 clones, 88% were seen once, and the ten largest hold more than 2%. The source material was peripheral blood. The receptors stem from a woman in her seventies with acute or convalescent COVID-19.

In DNA, the CDR3 is TGTGCCAGCAGATCCGGGGGGCCATATGAGCAGTTCTTC. It codes for CASRSGGPYEQFF. J is TRBJ2-1 and V is TRBV6-5; D possibly corresponds to TRBD2 (7 bases). This CDR3 is built from 13 residues. With 6 bases removed from V and 8 bases from J, the gap between germline ends came to 14 bases. The germline gives CDR1 MNHEY, CDR2 SVGAGI.

The J gene is TRBJ1-1, the V gene TRBV2; 7 bases are shared with TRBD1. CDR1 is SNHLY, CDR2 FYNNEI, per germline. The CDR3 is made up of 12 amino acids. With V trimmed by 11 bases and J by 8 bases, 11 bases remained unmatched. DNA of the CDR3: TGTGCCGCAAGAGGGATGGGACAGGAAGCTTTCTTT. Protein sequence: CAARGMGQEAFF.

The chain joins TRBV19 to TRBJ1-2, with 7 bases that match TRBD1. V lost 5 bases, J lost 4 bases, and 7 bases stayed unmatched. The CDR3 runs to 14 residues. Germline CDR1 is LNHDA and CDR2 is SQIVND (reference sequence). Written as DNA, the CDR3 is TGTGCCAGTAGTGCAGGGCGGACAGGCTATGGCTACACCTTC. Protein product: CASSAGRTGYGYTF.

The J gene is TRBJ2-5, the V gene TRBV5-8; TRBD2 aligns across 8 bases. CDR1 is SGHTS, CDR2 YDEGEE, per germline. V was clipped by 0 bases and J by 6 bases; unmatched bases: 13. CDR3 length: 17 amino acids. This chain's CDR3 is CASSLVVRGVLPKTQYF. For the CDR3, the DNA is TGTGCCAGCAGCTTGGTGGTGCGGGGGGTTTTACCCAAGACCCAGTACTTC.

This chain uses TRBV18 with TRBJ2-5, with a weak D call TRBD2 (6 bases). Germline CDR1 reads KGHSH; CDR2 reads LQKENI. This CDR3 region has 15 residues. The V and J ends lost 4 bases and 5 bases respectively, with 17 bases between them. The CDR3 is CASSLTKLAAETQYF. The CDR3 bases are TGTGCCAGCTCACTTACCAAACTAGCCGCGGAGACCCAGTACTTC.

This rearrangement joins TRBV15 to TRBJ1-3, with 11 bases aligning to TRBD1. This CDR3 spans 16 amino acids. V lost 3 bases, J lost 2 bases, and 3 bases stayed unmatched. CDR1 and CDR2 from the germline V gene are LNHNV and YYDKDF (reference sequence). The CDR3 region is CATSSEDRGPGNTIYF. CDR3 DNA: TGTGCCACCAGCAGCGAGGACAGGGGGCCTGGAAACACCATATATTTT.

The rearrangement joins TRBV15 to TRBJ2-2, with TRBD2 matching over 9 bases. Trimming cost V 6 bases and J 0 bases; bases outside gene matches: 11. Germline V gene lookup returns CDR1 LNHNV and CDR2 YYDKDF (reference sequence). CDR3 length equals 18 residues. CDR3 coding DNA: TGTGCCACCAGTGGACTTGCTGGACTAGCGTCGAACACCGGGGAGCTGTTTTTT. Translating it yields CATSGLAGLASNTGELFF.

J is TRBJ2-7 and V is TRBV21-1; the listed D gene, TRBD1, was not tested against the DNA. TRBV21-1 is shown as a pseudogene. There are 14 residues in the CDR3. CDR3 DNA sequence: TGTGCCAGCACCAGAGGACACTTAACCTACGAGCAGTACTTC. Translating gives CASTRGHLTYEQYF.

The chain carries TRBV28 and TRBJ1-1; 7 nucleotides align to TRBD1. This CDR3 comprises 14 residues. V was clipped by 8 bases and J by 3 bases; unmatched bases: 9. Looked up from germline, CDR1 is MDHEN and CDR2 is SYDVKM. CDR3 in DNA: TGTGCCAGCTACAGGGGAAACGAGGACACTGAAGCTTTCTTT. As protein: CASYRGNEDTEAFF.

The chain has TRBV5-4 and TRBJ1-1; perhaps TRBD1 as D (6 bases). This CDR3 has 16 residues. The germline CDR1 and CDR2 sequences are SGHNT and YYREEE (reference sequence). V lost 3 bases and J lost 8, with 23 bases in between. The CDR3 DNA is TGTGCCAGCAGCTCCGGGACACCAACAAAGGTGTCGGAAGCTTTCTTT. Amino acids: CASSSGTPTKVSEAFF.

The chain combines TRBV18 with TRBJ1-5; tentative D call: TRBD1 (6 bases). V lost 2 bases and J 6 bases, leaving 11 bases between the germline ends. Germline CDR1 KGHSH, CDR2 LQKENI. This CDR3 is 14 amino acids long. CDR3 sequence (DNA): TGTGCCAGCTCACCAGGGGGCGAGGGTCAGCCCCAGCATTTT. It yields the protein CASSPGGEGQPQHF.

The V call is TRBV10-3, the J call TRBJ1-6; 7 bases match TRBD1. V shed 6 bases and J 8 bases; nucleotides not matched to a gene: 7. This CDR3 is built from 14 residues. Germline V gene lookup returns CDR1 ENHRY and CDR2 SYGVKD. The CDR3 sequence: CAIRTTGEYSPLHF. CDR3 DNA sequence: TGTGCCATCAGAACTACAGGGGAGTATTCACCCCTCCACTTT.

This chain connects TRBV27 to TRBJ1-5; 7 bases map to TRBD1. Germline V gene data show CDR1 as MNHEY and CDR2 as SMNVEV (reference sequence). The J segment lost 0 bases and the V segment lost 6 bases, leaving 5 bases of the junction unmatched. The CDR3 consists of 15 residues. The CDR3 spells CASSSDRLSNQPQHF. The DNA of the CDR3 is TGTGCCAGCAGCTCGGACAGGCTTAGCAATCAGCCCCAGCATTTT.

This rearrangement joins TRBV7-2 to TRBJ1-6; D uncertain. The CDR3 spans 14 residues. V shed 2 bases and J shed 3 bases, with 5 bases lying between them. CDR1 SGHTA and CDR2 FQGNSA come from the germline V gene. CDR3 region: CASSLRDYNSPLHF. The CDR3 nucleotides are TGTGCCAGCAGCTTACGAGACTATAATTCACCCCTCCACTTT.

The V and J genes are TRBV5-1 and TRBJ1-6; D unclear. Germline V gene lookup returns CDR1 SGHRS and CDR2 YFSETQ. The CDR3 consists of 19 residues. V lost 4 bases, J lost 1 base, and 21 bases lay in between. CDR3 region: CASSDRGDGRASYNSPLHF. In DNA form, the CDR3 reads TGCGCCAGCAGCGACCGCGGAGATGGGAGGGCGTCCTATAATTCACCCCTCCACTTT.

The J gene is TRBJ2-5, the V gene TRBV7-9, with 8 nucleotides matching TRBD1. This CDR3 spans 15 amino acids. The trim removed 0 bases at V and 3 bases at J, leaving 3 bases unmatched. Germline CDR1 reads SEHNR; CDR2 reads FQNEAQ (reference sequence). CDR3 bases: TGTGCCAGCAGCTTAGCCCAGGGGGCCGAAGAGACCCAGTACTTC. Translating gives CASSLAQGAEETQYF.

This rearrangement joins TRBV11-2 to TRBJ2-1; 7 nucleotides match TRBD1. The CDR3 extends over 15 amino acids. After removal of 3 bases from V and 7 bases from J, the junction contained 9 bases not matched to a gene. Germline V gene sequence: CDR1 SGHAT, CDR2 FQNNGV. The CDR3 bases are TGTGCCAGCAGCTTTTCCCCACGACAGGGTAATGAGCAGTTCTTC. This gives the protein CASSFSPRQGNEQFF.

The rearrangement joins TRBV18 to TRBJ2-4, with 7 nucleotides matching TRBD1. The CDR3 loop spans 17 amino acids. In germline, CDR1 is KGHSH, CDR2 LQKENI. V dropped 4 bases and J dropped 7; count of bases not matched to a gene: 16. CDR3 residues: CASSQGSRTSQGNIQYF. CDR3 in DNA: TGTGCCAGCTCACAAGGATCACGGACATCACAGGGGAACATTCAGTACTTC.